This T cell receptor beta chain was observed in a study of graft-versus-host responses after intestinal transplantation. Profiled with immunoSEQ multiplex PCR; TCRdb holds only in-frame clones, not every one. The sample shows tens of thousands of clones, 80% to 95% of them seen only once. This clone was detected only once. Its cognate antigen is unknown. V was cut by 5 bases and J by 3 bases, with 2 bases left in between. The germline CDR1 and CDR2 sequences are MDHEN and SYDVKM. The CDR3 runs 11 residues. This TCR was sampled from a human donor who received an intestinal transplant. The sequenced sample was unstimulated CD4+ T cells sorted from spleen or lymph node cells, obtained before intestinal transplant. The gene calls are TRBV28 and TRBJ2-1; no reliable D call. The CDR3 nucleotides read TGTGCCAGCAGTCGCTACAATGAGCAGTTCTTC. Translating gives CASSRYNEQFF.